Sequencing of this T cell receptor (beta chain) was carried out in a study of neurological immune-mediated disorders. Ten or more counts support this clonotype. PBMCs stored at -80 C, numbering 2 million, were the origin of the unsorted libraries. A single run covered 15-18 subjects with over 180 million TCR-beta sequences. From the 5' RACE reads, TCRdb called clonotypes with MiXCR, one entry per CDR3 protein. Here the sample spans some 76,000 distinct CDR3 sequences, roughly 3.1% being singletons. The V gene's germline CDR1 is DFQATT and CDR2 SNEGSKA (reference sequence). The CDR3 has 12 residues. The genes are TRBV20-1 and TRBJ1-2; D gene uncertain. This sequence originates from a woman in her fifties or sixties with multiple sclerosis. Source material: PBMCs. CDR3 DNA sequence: TGCAGCGACGATCGGGCTGACTATGGCTACACCTTC. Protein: CSDDRADYGYTF.